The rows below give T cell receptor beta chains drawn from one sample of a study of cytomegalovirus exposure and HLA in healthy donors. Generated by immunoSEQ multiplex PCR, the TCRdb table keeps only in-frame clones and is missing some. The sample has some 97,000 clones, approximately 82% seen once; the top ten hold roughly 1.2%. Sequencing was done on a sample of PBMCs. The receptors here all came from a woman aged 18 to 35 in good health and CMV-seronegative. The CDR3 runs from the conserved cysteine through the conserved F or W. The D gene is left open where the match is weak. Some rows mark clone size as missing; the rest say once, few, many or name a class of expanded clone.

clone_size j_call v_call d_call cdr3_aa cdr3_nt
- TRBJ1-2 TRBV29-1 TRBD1 CSGTGDYGYTF TGCAGCGGCACAGGGGACTATGGCTACACCTTC
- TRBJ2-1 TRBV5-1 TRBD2 CASSMSRGGHSEQFF TGCGCCAGCAGCATGTCCCGGGGGGGACACAGTGAGCAGTTCTTC
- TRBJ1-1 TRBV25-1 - CASSLTDTSEAFF TGTGCCAGCAGTTTGACAGATACGAGTGAAGCTTTCTTT
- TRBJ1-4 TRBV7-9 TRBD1 CSSSSFGTGRGEKLFF TGTTCCAGCAGCTCGTTCGGGACAGGGCGAGGAGAAAAACTGTTTTTT
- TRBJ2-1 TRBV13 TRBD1 CASSFGQGRGEQFF TGTGCCAGCAGCTTTGGACAGGGGCGGGGGGAGCAGTTCTTC
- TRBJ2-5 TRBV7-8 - CASSQLPDKTGSQETQYF TGTGCCAGCAGCCAACTCCCCGATAAAACCGGGTCCCAAGAGACCCAGTACTTC
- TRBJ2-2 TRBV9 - CASSSHNLGGAGELFF TGTGCCAGCAGCTCCCATAATCTGGGGGGTGCCGGGGAGCTGTTTTTT
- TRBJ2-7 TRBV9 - CASSVGPTLGYEQYF TGTGCCAGCAGCGTAGGCCCCACTCTCGGCTACGAGCAGTACTTC
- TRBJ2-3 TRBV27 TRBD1 CASSPGTGVMDTQYF TGTGCCAGCAGCCCCGGGACAGGGGTGATGGATACGCAGTATTTT
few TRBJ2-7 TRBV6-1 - CASSRQHLRLYEQYF TGTGCCAGCAGTCGACAGCACCTGCGCCTCTACGAGCAGTACTTC
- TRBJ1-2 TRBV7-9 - CASSPTGANYGYTF TGTGCCAGCAGCCCGACAGGAGCTAACTATGGCTACACCTTC
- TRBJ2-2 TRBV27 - CASSLITAGELFF TGTGCCAGCAGTTTAATTACGGCCGGGGAGCTGTTTTTT
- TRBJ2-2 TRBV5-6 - CASSFYRETNTGELFF TGTGCCAGCAGCTTTTACAGGGAGACGAACACCGGGGAGCTGTTTTTT
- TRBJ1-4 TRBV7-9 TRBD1 CASSTQDRGREKLFF TGTGCCAGCAGCACCCAGGACAGGGGGCGTGAAAAACTGTTTTTT
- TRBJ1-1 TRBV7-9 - CSSSSGVNTEAFF TGTTCCAGCAGCTCCGGGGTGAACACTGAAGCTTTCTTT
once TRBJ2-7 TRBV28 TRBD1 CATRTGGNEQYF TGTGCCACCCGGACAGGGGGCAACGAGCAGTACTTC
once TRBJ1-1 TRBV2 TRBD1 CASSAQGARRLNTEAFF TGTGCCAGCAGTGCGCAGGGGGCCCGGCGATTGAACACTGAAGCTTTCTTT
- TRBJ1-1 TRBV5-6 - CASSLEGVAFF TGTGCCAGCAGCTTGGAGGGGGTTGCTTTCTTT
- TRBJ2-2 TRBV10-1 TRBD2 CASSGSLTSGKNTGELFF TGCGCCAGCAGTGGCTCCCTTACTAGCGGGAAGAACACCGGGGAGCTGTTTTTT
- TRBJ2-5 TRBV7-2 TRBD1 CASSPDRGRKETQYF TGTGCCAGCAGCCCAGACAGGGGGCGAAAGGAGACCCAGTACTTC
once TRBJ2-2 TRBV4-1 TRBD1 CASSQVVWTGPGELFF TGCGCCAGCAGCCAAGTGGTTTGGACAGGCCCCGGGGAGCTGTTTTTT
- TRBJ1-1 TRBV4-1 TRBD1 CASSQVYRTGKPEAFF TGCGCCAGCAGCCAAGTCTACCGGACAGGGAAACCTGAAGCTTTCTTT
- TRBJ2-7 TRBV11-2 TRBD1 CASSLDRAYEQYF TGTGCCAGCAGCTTGGACAGGGCCTACGAGCAGTACTTC
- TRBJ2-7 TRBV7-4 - CASSLEEGQCFYEQYF TGTGCCAGCAGCTTAGAGGAGGGACAGTGCTTTTACGAGCAGTACTTC
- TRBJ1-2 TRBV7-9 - CASSPWGGDYGYTF TGTGCCAGCAGCCCGTGGGGGGGCGACTATGGCTACACCTTC
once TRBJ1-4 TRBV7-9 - CASSLAPSGSEKLFF TGTGCCAGCAGCTTAGCCCCCAGCGGGAGTGAAAAACTGTTTTTT
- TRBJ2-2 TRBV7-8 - CASSLLGQGNTGELFF TGTGCCAGCAGCTTACTGGGCCAGGGTAACACCGGGGAGCTGTTTTTT
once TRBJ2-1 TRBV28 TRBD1 CASKGTGTGYNEQFF TGTGCCAGCAAGGGGACCGGGACAGGATACAATGAGCAGTTCTTC
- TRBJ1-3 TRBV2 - CASSLDNSGNTIYF TGTGCCAGCAGCCTTGACAACTCTGGAAACACCATATATTTT
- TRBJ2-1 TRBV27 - CASSPIWSHNEQFF TGTGCCAGCAGCCCTATATGGTCCCACAATGAGCAGTTCTTC
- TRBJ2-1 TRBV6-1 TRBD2 CASSEDSREGYNEQFF TGTGCCAGCAGTGAGGACTCGCGGGAGGGATACAATGAGCAGTTCTTC
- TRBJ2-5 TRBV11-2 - CASSGYRDWWSETQYF TGTGCCAGCAGCGGCTACCGGGACTGGTGGTCCGAGACCCAGTACTTC
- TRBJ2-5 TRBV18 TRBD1 CASSPPMTGLRETQYF TGTGCCAGCTCACCACCGATGACAGGGTTAAGAGAGACCCAGTACTTC
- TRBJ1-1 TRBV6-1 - CASSPGFSNTEAFF TGTGCCAGCAGCCCAGGGTTCTCGAACACTGAAGCTTTCTTT
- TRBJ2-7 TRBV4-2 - CASSQGLGQGGEQYF TGTGCCAGCAGCCAAGGGCTTGGGCAGGGAGGCGAGCAGTACTTC
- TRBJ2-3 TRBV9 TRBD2 CASAGTSEPQWGDTQYF TGTGCCAGCGCCGGGACTAGCGAGCCCCAGTGGGGGGATACGCAGTATTTT